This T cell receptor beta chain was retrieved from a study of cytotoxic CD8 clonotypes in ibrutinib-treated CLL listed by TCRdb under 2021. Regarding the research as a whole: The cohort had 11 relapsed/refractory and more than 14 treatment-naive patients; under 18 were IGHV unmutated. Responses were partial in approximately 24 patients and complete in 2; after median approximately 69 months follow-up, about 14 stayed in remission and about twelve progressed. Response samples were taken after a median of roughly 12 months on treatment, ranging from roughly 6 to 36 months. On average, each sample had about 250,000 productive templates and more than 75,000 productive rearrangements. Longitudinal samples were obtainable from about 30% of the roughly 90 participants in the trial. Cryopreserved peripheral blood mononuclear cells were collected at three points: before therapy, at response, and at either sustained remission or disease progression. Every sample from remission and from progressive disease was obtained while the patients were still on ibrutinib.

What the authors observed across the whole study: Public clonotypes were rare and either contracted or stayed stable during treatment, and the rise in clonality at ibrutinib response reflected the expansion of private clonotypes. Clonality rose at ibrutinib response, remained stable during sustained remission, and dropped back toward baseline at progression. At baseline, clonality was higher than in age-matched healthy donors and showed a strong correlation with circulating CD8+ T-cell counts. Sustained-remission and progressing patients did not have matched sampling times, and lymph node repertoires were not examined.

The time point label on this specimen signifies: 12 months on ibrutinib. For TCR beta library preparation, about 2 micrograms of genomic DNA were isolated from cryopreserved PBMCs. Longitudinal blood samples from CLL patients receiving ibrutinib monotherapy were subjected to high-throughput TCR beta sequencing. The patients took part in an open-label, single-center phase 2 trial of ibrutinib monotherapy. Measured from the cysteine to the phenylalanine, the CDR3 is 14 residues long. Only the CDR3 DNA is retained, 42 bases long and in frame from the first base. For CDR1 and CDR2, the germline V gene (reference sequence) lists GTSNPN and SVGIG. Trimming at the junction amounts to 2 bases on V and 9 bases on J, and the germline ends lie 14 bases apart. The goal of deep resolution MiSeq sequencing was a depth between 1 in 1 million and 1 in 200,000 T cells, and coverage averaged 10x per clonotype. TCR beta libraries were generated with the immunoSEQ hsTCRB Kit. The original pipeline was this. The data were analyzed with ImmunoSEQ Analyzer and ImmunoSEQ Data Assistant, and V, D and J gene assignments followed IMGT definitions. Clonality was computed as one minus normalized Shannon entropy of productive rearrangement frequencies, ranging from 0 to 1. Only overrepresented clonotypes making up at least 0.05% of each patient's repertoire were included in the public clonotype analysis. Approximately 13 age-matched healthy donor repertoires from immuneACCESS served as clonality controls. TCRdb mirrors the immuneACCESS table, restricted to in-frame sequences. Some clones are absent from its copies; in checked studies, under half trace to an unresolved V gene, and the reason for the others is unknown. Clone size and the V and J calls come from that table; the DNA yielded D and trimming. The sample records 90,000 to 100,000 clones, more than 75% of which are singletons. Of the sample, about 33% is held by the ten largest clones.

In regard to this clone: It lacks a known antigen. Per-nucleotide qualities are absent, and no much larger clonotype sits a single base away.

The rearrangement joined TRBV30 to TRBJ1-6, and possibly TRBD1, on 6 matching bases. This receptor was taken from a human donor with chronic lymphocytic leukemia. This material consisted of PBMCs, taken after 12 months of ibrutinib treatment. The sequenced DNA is TGTGCCTGGAGTAGCCTAGAGGGGGGTTCACCCCTCCACTTT. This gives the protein CAWSSLEGGSPLHF.